Shown below are 21 T cell receptor beta chains from a single sample sequenced in a study of regulatory T cells in long-lasting Graves disease. Construction of TCR beta libraries relied on iRepertoire HTBI primers and on Arm-PCR targeting CDR3 regions. TCRdb reprocessed the multiplex PCR reads via MiXCR and lists one record per CDR3 protein. The sample lists hundreds of thousands of distinct CDR3 sequences, around 17% occurring once. Time point of the sample: newly diagnosed GD, antithyroid drugs for less than 3 months. Researchers made the TCR library from RNA that was extracted from PBMCs. This sample was shared with a second study, whose subject was T cells in Graves' hyperthyroidism and ophthalmopathy.

Sequenced here: peripheral blood mononuclear cells (PBMCs), sampled at new diagnosis, from a patient treated with antithyroid drugs. The receptors here all came from a woman under 40 with Graves disease.

This rearrangement joins TRBV7-2 to TRBJ2-3; D remains unclear. The CDR3 consists of 13 residues. Between the trimmed V and J ends, which lost 5 bases and 5 bases, there was a span of 11 bases. Looked up from germline, CDR1 is SGHTA and CDR2 is FQGNSA. In nucleotides, the CDR3 is TGTGCCAGCAGCCTACTCACCAGAGATACGCAGTATTTT. It yields the protein CASSLLTRDTQYF.

This clonotype occurred many times. The J gene is TRBJ1-1, the V gene TRBV3-1, with no clear D. Trimming removed 1 base from V and 6 bases from J, with 12 bases in between. The CDR3 is made up of 14 amino acids. Per the germline V gene, CDR1 is LGHDT and CDR2 is YNNKEL (reference sequence). This chain's CDR3 is CASSQVNSSPEAFF. Here the CDR3 DNA reads TGTGCCAGCAGCCAAGTCAACTCTTCTCCTGAAGCTTTCTTT. Full variable domain (remainder filled in from reference TRBV3-1 and TRBJ1-1): DTAVSQTPKYLVTQMGNDKSIKCEQNLGHDTMYWYKQDSKKFLKIMFSYNNKELIINETVPNRFSPKSPDKAHLNLHINSLELGDSAVYFCASSQVNSSPEAFFGQGTRLTVV.

The rearrangement links TRBV10-3 to TRBJ1-1, with D perhaps matching TRBD1 (5 bases). This CDR3 region has 15 residues. CDR1 and CDR2 from the germline V gene are ENHRY and SYGVKD. Trimming took 6 bases from V and 7 from J, leaving 21 bases between them. The CDR3: CAISLGVLGESEAFF. CDR3 DNA sequence: TGTGCCATCAGCCTCGGGGTCTTGGGGGAAAGTGAAGCTTTCTTT.

This clonotype showed up many times. The genes are TRBV7-2 and TRBJ1-1; tentatively, D is TRBD1 (5 bases). The V gene lost 2 bases and the J gene lost 1 base, with 8 bases spanning the gap. Germline V gene lookup returns CDR1 SGHTA and CDR2 FQGNSA. This CDR3 region has 14 residues. In DNA, the CDR3 is TGTGCCAGCAGCTTACAAGACAGGAACACTGAAGCTTTCTTT. It codes for CASSLQDRNTEAFF.

This clonotype was counted between two and nine times. This chain links TRBV6-1 with TRBJ1-5; D is possibly TRBD1 (5 bases). The CDR3 length is 17 residues. V lost 6 bases to trimming and J lost 6 bases, with 24 bases between them. From germline, CDR1 is MNHNS and CDR2 SASEGT. The CDR3 sequence: CASSRLTWDVGIQPQHF. CDR3 DNA: TGTGCCAGCAGCCGGCTAACCTGGGACGTCGGGATTCAGCCCCAGCATTTT.

This clonotype was recorded at least ten times. V and J are TRBV28 and TRBJ2-1, with 7 positions matching TRBD1. The CDR3 contains 17 residues. Trimming at V came to 6 bases and at J to 5 bases, leaving 16 bases not matched to a gene. Germline lookup yields CDR1 MDHEN and CDR2 SYDVKM. Here the CDR3 reads CASSPLPGQSIHNEQFF. The DNA for the CDR3 is TGTGCCAGCAGCCCCCTCCCGGGACAGAGTATTCACAATGAGCAGTTCTTC.

This clonotype was counted many times. The chain couples TRBV6-1 to TRBJ1-2, with 9 bases lining up with TRBD1. V dropped 7 bases and J dropped 5; count of bases not matched to a gene: 8. CDR3 size: 14 residues. The germline V gene encodes CDR1 MNHNS and CDR2 SASEGT. The CDR3, as DNA: TGTGCCAGCACGACTACAGGGGGCGAATATGGCTACACCTTC. Its protein product is CASTTTGGEYGYTF.

The chain couples TRBV19 to TRBJ1-4; weak D call: TRBD1 (6 bases). Per germline, CDR1 LNHDA and CDR2 SQIVND (reference sequence). This CDR3 region has 17 residues. V was clipped by 5 bases and J by 8 bases, with 24 bases between them. The CDR3 DNA reads TGTGCCAGTAGTTCTTCTGCAACAGGGTCGGTGAGGGAAAAACTGTTTTTT. Its translation: CASSSSATGSVREKLFF.

A note on this clonotype: A much larger clone differs from this one at a single base, so this may be a read error. The chain couples TRBV7-9 to TRBJ2-1; maybe TRBD2 (5 bases). This CDR3 has 14 amino acids. Germline V gives CDR1 SEHNR, CDR2 FQNEAQ (reference sequence). As DNA, the CDR3 is TGTGTCAGCAGCTCCGACCTACTAGTTAATGAGCAGTTCTTC. It specifies CVSSSDLLVNEQFF.

This clonotype was observed a few times. The chain uses TRBV20-1 and TRBJ1-4; TRBD1 might be the D (5 bases). Germline lookup yields CDR1 DFQATT and CDR2 SNEGSKA (reference sequence). The CDR3 loop spans 14 amino acids. V was cut by 5 bases and J by 4 bases, with 14 bases left in between. Here the CDR3 DNA reads TGCAGTGCTGTATCGGGACGGAATAATGAAAAACTGTTTTTT. Translating gives CSAVSGRNNEKLFF.

This clonotype was observed once. The V call is TRBV7-8, the J call TRBJ1-1; the D gene is possibly TRBD1 (6 bases). The germline V gene encodes CDR1 SGHVS and CDR2 FQNEAQ. This CDR3 has 15 residues. The V and J ends lost 1 base and 6 bases respectively, with 15 bases between them. The CDR3, as DNA: TGTGCCAGCAGCTTAGGGCGGACAGCTCTGGCTGAAGCTTTCTTT. Translation: CASSLGRTALAEAFF.

In regard to this clonotype: With a much larger clone just one base away, this may be a read error. The chain joins TRBV24-1 to TRBJ2-1; D may correspond to TRBD1 or TRBD2 (5 bases each). The CDR3 runs to 16 residues. The V gene lost 1 base and the J gene lost 5 bases, with 14 bases spanning the gap. Germline values: CDR1 KGHDR, CDR2 SFDVKD. CDR3 in amino acids: CATSDFSGAIDNEQFF. The CDR3, as DNA: TGTGCCACCAGTGATTTCTCCGGGGCTATAGACAATGAGCAGTTCTTC.

About this clonotype itself: At one boundary the junction diverges from the germline segment, which might be a read error. The chain couples TRBV5-4 to TRBJ2-5; either TRBD1 or TRBD2 may fit D (5 bases each). This CDR3 has 15 amino acids. Germline V gene data show CDR1 as SGHNT and CDR2 as YYREEE (reference sequence). The CDR3 coding sequence is TGCGCCAGCAGCCCCGGGGCAGGGTCGCAAGAGACCCAGTACTTC. Protein sequence: CASSPGAGSQETQYF.

The chain employs TRBV6-1 and TRBJ2-5; 9 nucleotides match TRBD1. Germline loops: CDR1 MNHNS, CDR2 SASEGT. The CDR3 consists of 14 residues. J lost 5 bases, V lost 6 bases, and 7 bases had no gene match. The CDR3 is CASREDRGSETQYF. For the CDR3, the DNA is TGTGCCAGCAGAGAGGACAGGGGTTCCGAGACCCAGTACTTC.

The chain couples TRBV27 to TRBJ1-3; no definite D call. Germline values: CDR1 MNHEY, CDR2 SMNVEV (reference sequence). This CDR3 comprises 15 residues. The ends were cut back, 0 bases at V and 0 bases at J, with 6 bases in the middle. CDR3 amino acids: CASSLSGISGNTIYF. CDR3 nucleotide sequence: TGTGCCAGCAGTTTATCAGGGATCTCTGGAAACACCATATATTTT.

Many counts were recorded for this clonotype. The chain has TRBV5-6 and TRBJ2-3, with D hard to call. The germline V gene has CDR1 SGHDT and CDR2 YYEEEE. The CDR3 runs 13 residues. V lost 3 bases and J lost 2, with 7 bases in between. The CDR3 here is CASSSEATDTQYF. Here the CDR3 DNA reads TGTGCCAGCAGCTCCGAGGCCACAGATACGCAGTATTTT.

The sample holds a few counts of this clonotype. V is TRBV19 and J is TRBJ1-3, with D unclear. CDR1 is LNHDA and CDR2 is SQIVND in the germline V gene (reference sequence). V shed 7 bases and J shed 3 bases, with 19 bases lying between them. The CDR3 is 16 amino acids. The CDR3: CASNGPPGGFGNTIYF. The CDR3 DNA sequence: TGTGCCAGTAACGGACCCCCGGGAGGCTTTGGAAACACCATATATTTT.

The chain couples TRBV11-1 to TRBJ1-6, with 7 positions matching TRBD1. The length of the CDR3 is 15 residues. J was trimmed by 7 bases and V by 5 bases; bases with no gene match: 8. Per the germline V gene, CDR1 is SGHAT and CDR2 is FQDESV (reference sequence). The CDR3 is CASSQWDSRNSPLHF. The CDR3 DNA reads TGTGCCAGCAGCCAATGGGACAGTAGAAATTCACCCCTCCACTTT.

This clonotype was detected many times. The V gene is TRBV2, the J gene TRBJ2-2, with 12 bases identical to TRBD2. There are 15 residues in the CDR3. Germline V gives CDR1 SNHLY, CDR2 FYNNEI. Losses at the gene ends were 4 bases for V and 7 bases for J; bases not matched to a gene: 4. CDR3: CASSGLAGVSGELFF. For the CDR3, the DNA is TGTGCCAGCAGTGGACTAGCGGGAGTGAGCGGGGAGCTGTTTTTT.

This clonotype was seen at least ten times. This rearrangement joins TRBV2 to TRBJ2-3; a weak D match, TRBD2 (5 bases). Germline-derived CDR1 and CDR2 are SNHLY and FYNNEI. This CDR3 is built from 12 residues. V lost 8 bases and J lost 2, with 8 bases in between. CDR3 nucleotides: TGTGCCAGCGAGGGTGACACAGATACGCAGTATTTT. Protein: CASEGDTDTQYF.

This chain uses TRBV5-1 with TRBJ2-1; D gene uncertain. The CDR3 is 18 residues long. Deletions cut 4 bases from V and 1 base from J, with 21 bases between. Germline V lookup: CDR1 SGHRS, CDR2 YFSETQ. In DNA, the CDR3 is TGCGCCAGCAGCGGACGGACCCGCAACCTACAATCCTACAATGAGCAGTTCTTC. As protein: CASSGRTRNLQSYNEQFF.